The source of this T cell receptor beta chain is a study of T-cell reconstitution after alpha-beta-depleted transplantation in children. Trimming cost V 2 bases and J 4 bases, with 14 bases left between them. The germline gives CDR1 LNHDA, CDR2 SQIVND (reference sequence). The CDR3 runs 15 residues. This clonotype was observed a handful of times. Unique molecular identifiers tagged the TCRbeta library. TCRdb processed the PCR reads anew with MiXCR; each CDR3 protein has one entry. The repertoire holds 420,000 or so distinct CDR3 sequences, with 11% as singletons. Specimen: PBMCs from the stem cell graft donor, collected from the stem cell graft. This TCR came from a human donor who donated a stem cell graft to a child with acute myeloid leukemia. The chain is built from TRBV19 and TRBJ1-1; no clear D. The DNA of the CDR3 is TGTGCCAGTAGTATAAATGTGGGAACCGGCACTGAAGCTTTCTTT. It translates to CASSINVGTGTEAFF.